A single sample is the source of the 20 T cell receptor beta chains below, sequenced in a study of vaccination and CD4 T cells after COVID-19. Antigens of these TCRs are unknown. Cultured CD4+ T-cell DNA underwent Oncomine TCR Beta short-read sequencing. MiXCR, applied by TCRdb to the PCR reads, yields one record per CDR3 protein. Here the sample spans under 30,000 distinct CDR3 sequences, 36% being singletons. As to time point: late sampling 161 to 241 days after vaccination in three convalescent patients. Regarding treatment: roughly nine-day PBMC culture with coronavirus spike peptide pools or control peptides (ViraFEST assay). The sequences come from CD4+ T cells from blood, cultured in vitro, collected about 7 months after SARS-CoV-2 vaccination. All receptors derive from a human donor who had recovered from COVID-19.

This clonotype was seen a handful of times. The J gene is TRBJ1-5, the V gene TRBV28; the D is unclear. Trimming removed 3 bases at V and 4 bases at J, with 7 bases between. The CDR3 loop spans 13 amino acids. Germline CDR1 MDHEN, CDR2 SYDVKM. The CDR3 DNA reads as TGTGCCAGCAGTTTGGATGGTAATCAGCCCCAGCATTTT. This sequence encodes CASSLDGNQPQHF.

This clonotype was counted only a few times. The V call is TRBV28, the J call TRBJ2-7; possibly TRBD1 or TRBD2 for D (6 bases each). The CDR3 extends over 15 amino acids. The germline CDR1 and CDR2 sequences are MDHEN and SYDVKM. The V and J ends lost 7 bases and 0 bases respectively, with 16 bases between them. The CDR3 DNA reads TGTGCCAGCAAGGGGGGAGGCCTCAGCTCCTACGAGCAGTACTTC. Translation gives CASKGGGLSSYEQYF.

This clonotype occurred a few times. The chain has TRBV7-2 and TRBJ2-7; D possibly corresponds to TRBD2 (6 bases). Trimming pared 5 bases from V and 3 bases from J, leaving 17 bases between. Germline-derived CDR1 and CDR2 are SGHTA and FQGNSA. There are 15 residues in the CDR3. The CDR3 region has the DNA TGTGCCAGCAGCCCGATAGCGGTAGATTACTACGAGCAGTACTTC. Translating it yields CASSPIAVDYYEQYF.

The chain has TRBV6-1 and TRBJ1-3; possible D gene TRBD1, 5 bases. This CDR3 is built from 15 residues. V lost 4 bases to trimming and J lost 0 bases, with 10 bases between them. Per the germline V gene, CDR1 is MNHNS and CDR2 is SASEGT. The CDR3 is CASSGPGPSGNTIYF. In nucleotides, the CDR3 is TGTGCCAGCAGTGGTCCGGGGCCCTCTGGAAACACCATATATTTT.

This clonotype was recorded a few times. V usage is TRBV6-1 and J usage is TRBJ1-5, with 8 bases fitting TRBD1. The V gene's germline CDR1 is MNHNS and CDR2 SASEGT. The ends lost 6 bases at V and 1 base at J; junction bases unmatched: 17. The length of the CDR3 is 19 residues. The CDR3 loop reads CASRGDRLSLGVSNQPQHF. In DNA, the CDR3 is TGTGCCAGCAGAGGGGACAGGCTATCTCTCGGGGTAAGCAATCAGCCCCAGCATTTT.

This clonotype was picked up a small number of times. The CDR3 DNA sequence: TGTGCCAGTAGTGACCGGGACAGGATCTATACGCAGTATTTT. Translated: CASSDRDRIYTQYF. The chain combines TRBV19 with TRBJ2-3; 8 bases align to TRBD1. Germline assignment: CDR1 LNHDA and CDR2 SQIVND (reference sequence). Unmatched junction bases numbered 8, after V lost 5 bases and J lost 7 bases. This CDR3 is 14 amino acids long. The entire variable domain, with the rest obtained from reference TRBV19 and TRBJ2-3, is as follows: DGGITQSPKYLFRKEGQNVTLSCEQNLNHDAMYWYRQDPGQGLRLIYYSQIVNDFQKGDIAEGYSVSREKKESFPLTVTSAQKNPTAFYLCASSDRDRIYTQYFGPGTRLTVL.

The rearrangement joins TRBV4-3 to TRBJ2-1; 10 nucleotides align to TRBD2. CDR3 length equals 17 residues. The ends lost 4 bases at V and 0 bases at J; junction bases unmatched: 6. Germline CDR1 LGHNA, CDR2 YSLEER. The chain's CDR3 is CASSLGLAVSSYNEQFF. Written as DNA, the CDR3 is TGCGCCAGCAGCCTCGGACTAGCGGTAAGCTCCTACAATGAGCAGTTCTTC.

This chain links TRBV10-1 with TRBJ1-5; TRBD1 is a possible D gene (5 bases). Deletions cut 3 bases from V and 4 bases from J, with 10 bases between. This CDR3 has 14 residues. Germline V gene data show CDR1 as WNHNN and CDR2 as SYGVQD (reference sequence). This CDR3 is CASSDGGINQPQHF. For the CDR3, the DNA is TGCGCCAGCAGTGACGGGGGGATTAATCAGCCCCAGCATTTT.

This clonotype appeared a single time. The CDR3 loop is CASSLGGTQETQYF. In DNA, the CDR3 is TGTGCCAGCAGCTTAGGGGGGACACAAGAGACCCAGTACTTC. V gene TRBV7-2 combines with J gene TRBJ2-5; weak D call: TRBD1 (6 bases). The CDR3 is made up of 14 amino acids. Germline CDR1 reads SGHTA; CDR2 reads FQGNSA. V lost 1 base and J lost 2, with 8 bases in between. The variable domain in full, with the rest retrieved from reference TRBV7-2 and TRBJ2-5, is GAGVSQSPSNKVTEKGKDVELRCDPISGHTALYWYRQSLGQGLEFLIYFQGNSAPDKSGLPSDRFSAERTGGSVSTLTIQRTQQEDSAVYLCASSLGGTQETQYFGPGTRLLVL.

This clonotype has just a few counts. The chain is built from TRBV27 and TRBJ1-1; D possibly corresponds to TRBD1 (5 bases). The CDR3 covers 15 residues. Germline V CDR1 and CDR2: MNHEY, SMNVEV (reference sequence). V lost 6 bases and J 1 base, leaving 15 bases between the germline ends. The CDR3 sequence: CASSQPGRRNTEAFF. The CDR3 DNA reads TGTGCCAGCAGCCAACCGGGACGGAGGAACACTGAAGCTTTCTTT.

This clonotype was observed a few times. The chain uses TRBV2 and TRBJ2-5, with TRBD1 identical over 7 bases. The V and J ends lost 8 bases and 4 bases, in that order; junction bases with no gene match: 16. This CDR3 is built from 16 residues. In germline, CDR1 is SNHLY, CDR2 FYNNEI. The CDR3 reads CASAPGQWVSGETQYF. The DNA for the CDR3 is TGTGCCAGCGCACCGGGACAGTGGGTTTCTGGAGAGACCCAGTACTTC.

V gene TRBV7-2 combines with J gene TRBJ2-7; 8 nucleotides align to TRBD2. The length of the CDR3 is 14 residues. V shed 7 bases and J 7 bases; nucleotides not matched to a gene: 12. CDR1 is SGHTA, CDR2 FQGNSA, per germline. This chain's CDR3 is CASNNGRDEREQYF. CDR3 nucleotides: TGTGCCAGCAATAACGGGAGGGATGAGCGAGAGCAGTACTTC.

This clonotype has just a few counts. This chain connects TRBV6-1 to TRBJ2-5; 7 bases are shared with TRBD2. The CDR3 totals 16 residues. V trimming: 6 bases; J trimming: 4 bases; junction bases outside the gene matches: 14. Per the germline V gene, CDR1 is MNHNS and CDR2 is SASEGT. The CDR3: CASSRLGSGMSETQYF. The CDR3 coding sequence is TGTGCCAGCAGCCGACTGGGGAGCGGGATGTCAGAGACCCAGTACTTC.

The rearrangement uses TRBV29-1 and TRBJ1-1; D is unclear. Germline CDR1 and CDR2: SQVTM and ANQGSEA. The CDR3 consists of 10 residues. V shed 6 bases and J shed 5 bases, with 7 bases lying between them. The CDR3 DNA reads TGCAGCGTCCTGAGGACTGAAGCTTTCTTT. It is translated as CSVLRTEAFF.

The gene calls are TRBV6-5 and TRBJ2-7, with 7 bases aligning to TRBD2. The V gene's germline CDR1 is MNHEY and CDR2 SVGAGI. This CDR3 has 14 residues. V lost 2 bases and J lost 2; bases outside the gene matches: 3. The CDR3 nucleotides read TGTGCCAGCAGTTACGTGGCGGGGGCCTACGAGCAGTACTTC. Its protein is CASSYVAGAYEQYF.

V usage is TRBV30 and J usage is TRBJ1-5, with D possibly being TRBD1 (5 bases). Germline loops: CDR1 GTSNPN, CDR2 SVGIG (reference sequence). There are 14 residues in the CDR3. V was trimmed by 2 bases and J by 3 bases, leaving 11 bases between them. CDR3 region: CAWSPPGPNQPQHF. In nucleotides, the CDR3 is TGTGCCTGGAGTCCTCCGGGACCCAATCAGCCCCAGCATTTT.

This clonotype turned up a few times. The DNA of the CDR3 is TGTGCCAGTAGCATGGACCAGGGGGCTGGAAACATTCAGTACTTC. Its protein product is CASSMDQGAGNIQYF. The chain carries TRBV19 and TRBJ2-4; 8 nucleotides agree with TRBD1. The CDR3 sequence is 15 residues long. V trimming: 6 bases; J trimming: 6 bases; junction bases outside the gene matches: 10. Germline CDR1 LNHDA, CDR2 SQIVND (reference sequence).

This clonotype has just a few counts. The CDR3 reads CASVGWLNTEAFF. DNA for the CDR3: TGTGCCAGCGTGGGTTGGCTGAACACTGAAGCTTTCTTT. The rearrangement uses TRBV6-1 and TRBJ1-1; D gene unclear. This CDR3 has 13 residues. V was shortened by 8 bases and J by 0 bases, with 10 bases between the two germline ends. Per the germline V gene, CDR1 is MNHNS and CDR2 is SASEGT.

This sequence joins TRBV20-1 and TRBJ2-5; D possibly corresponds to TRBD2 (5 bases). The CDR3 extends over 14 amino acids. The V end lost 3 bases, the J end lost 5 bases, and 16 bases lay between the germline ends. Germline loops: CDR1 DFQATT, CDR2 SNEGSKA (reference sequence). Here the CDR3 DNA reads TGCAGTGCTAGTACGCCGGGGTTATTGGAGACCCAGTACTTC. Its translation: CSASTPGLLETQYF.

This clonotype was seen more than once but under ten times. The V gene is TRBV7-8, the J gene TRBJ1-5; maybe TRBD1 (6 bases). This CDR3 is built from 14 residues. Trimming took 6 bases from V and 4 from J, leaving 13 bases between them. CDR1 and CDR2 from the germline V gene are SGHVS and FQNEAQ. In DNA form, the CDR3 reads TGTGCCAGCAGTCCGATGAGGGGGAATCAGCCCCAGCATTTT. This sequence encodes CASSPMRGNQPQHF.